This T cell receptor beta chain was found in a study of cytotoxic CD8 clonotypes in ibrutinib-treated CLL. Study findings and constraints: Clonality went higher at ibrutinib response and then dropped back toward baseline at progression.

Germline V gene data show CDR1 as SQVTM and CDR2 as ANQGSEA. V lost 5 bases to trimming and J lost 0 bases, with 15 bases between them. The CDR3 runs to 15 residues. Regarding this clone: Its antigen remains unidentified.

Investigators sought sequencing depths of between 1 in 200,000 and 1 in 1 million T cells. Clones were read by immunoSEQ multiplex PCR, and TCRdb kept only the in-frame ones, dropping some. This table holds roughly 47,000 clones, approximately 53% found once. The chain has TRBV29-1 and TRBJ2-3; D may be TRBD1 (6 bases). The specimen comprised PBMCs, sampled after 12 months of ibrutinib treatment. The TCR originated in a human donor with chronic lymphocytic leukemia. This chain's CDR3 is CSVPGPRGSTDTQYF. CDR3 DNA sequence: TGCAGCGTTCCGGGCCCCAGGGGCAGCACAGATACGCAGTATTTT.